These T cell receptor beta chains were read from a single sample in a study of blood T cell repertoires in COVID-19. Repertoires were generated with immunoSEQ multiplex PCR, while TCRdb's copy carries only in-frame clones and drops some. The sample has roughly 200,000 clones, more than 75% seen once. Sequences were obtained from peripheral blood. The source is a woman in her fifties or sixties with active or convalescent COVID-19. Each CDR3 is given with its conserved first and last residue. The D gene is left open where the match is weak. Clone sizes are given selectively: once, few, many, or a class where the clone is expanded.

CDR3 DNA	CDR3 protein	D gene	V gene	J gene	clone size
TGTGCCAGCAGACGGACAGGGGATCCTGGAAACACCATATATTTT	CASRRTGDPGNTIYF	TRBD1	TRBV6-5	TRBJ1-3	NA
TGTGCCAGCAGCCGGGGTAGGGACACTGAAGCTTTCTTT	CASSRGRDTEAFF	NA	TRBV5-6	TRBJ1-1	NA
TGTGCCACCAGTGGACTAGCGGGAGTGGGTGAGCAGTTCTTC	CATSGLAGVGEQFF	TRBD2	TRBV24-1	TRBJ2-1	many
TGTGCCAGCAGCCTCGGACTAGCGTACACGCCGGGGAAGCTGTTTTTT	CASSLGLAYTPGKLFF	TRBD2	TRBV3-1/TRBV3-2	TRBJ2-2	few
TGTGCCAGCAGAAAGGACAGGAACGCTGAAGCTTTCTTT	CASRKDRNAEAFF	TRBD1	TRBV12-3/TRBV12-4	TRBJ1-1	NA
TGTGCCAGCAGCCTATCTTTAGGAGCGGGGGCCACCACGATCTTCTTC	CASSLSLGAGATTIFF	TRBD2	TRBV7-2	TRBJ2-1	NA
TGTGCCAGCAGCTGGGCAGGGGGAGATCAGCCCCAGCATTTT	CASSWAGGDQPQHF	TRBD1	TRBV9	TRBJ1-5	NA
TGTGCCAGCAGCTCAACAGGGAGGGGCAATGAGCAGTTCTTC	CASSSTGRGNEQFF	NA	TRBV6-6	TRBJ2-1	NA
TGTGCCAGCAGTGTGAGGAATAATCTAGCCAAAAACATTCAGTACTTC	CASSVRNNLAKNIQYF	NA	TRBV2	TRBJ2-4	NA
TGTGCCAGCAGCGGAGGTTTATCCAGCTCCTACGAGCAGTACTTC	CASSGGLSSSYEQYF	NA	TRBV7-2	TRBJ2-7	NA
TGTGCCAGTAGTTTAAACTATGGCTACACCTTC	CASSLNYGYTF	NA	TRBV19	TRBJ1-2	NA
TGTGCCAGCAGCCGGGGACAGGAGAACACTGAAGCTTTCTTT	CASSRGQENTEAFF	TRBD1	TRBV7-3	TRBJ1-1	NA
TGTGCCAGCAGCTTATTGCCGTCCGCAGTAACCACTAACTATGGCTACACCTTC	CASSLLPSAVTTNYGYTF	NA	TRBV7-2	TRBJ1-2	NA
TGTGCCAGCAGCCAAGAAAGTGGGTCGGGCACCGGGGAGCTGTTTTTT	CASSQESGSGTGELFF	NA	TRBV3-1/TRBV3-2	TRBJ2-2	few
TGCAGTGCTAGTGGTCAGGAGAACACTGAAGCTTTCTTT	CSASGQENTEAFF	NA	TRBV20-1	TRBJ1-1	few
TGTGCCACCAGTCCCTATGGGGGGAGGAACACTGAAGCTTTCTTT	CATSPYGGRNTEAFF	NA	TRBV28	TRBJ1-1	NA